Sequencing of this TCR beta chain was carried out in a study of post-analysis software for immune sequencing data. Study context: Included among the disease courses, which were recorded for the cohort, were relapsing-remitting, secondary progressive and progressive-relapsing multiple sclerosis.

Findings and limits, study-wide: Strong same-batch co-clustering of samples appeared with F measure clustering. Among multiple sclerosis patients, normalized Chao1 diversity was significantly below that of controls.

Tagging with unique molecular identifiers was a feature of the TCR beta cDNA libraries. Each sample of roughly 0.9 to 11 million input T cells yielded roughly 500,000 cDNA molecules, so each molecule approximated one T cell. MiXCR was run by TCRdb on the PCR reads, yielding one entry per CDR3 protein. The sample carries 400,000 to 500,000 distinct CDR3 sequences, about 39% recorded once. For this clonotype: Its target is unknown.

This clonotype was obtained from a girl aged 2 to 9 with multiple sclerosis. What was sequenced was blood.

The DNA for the CDR3 is TGCAGTGCCCCGGACAGGGATCTCAATCAGCCCCAGCATTTT. Protein: CSAPDRDLNQPQHF. This chain joins TRBV20-1 and TRBJ1-5; TRBD1 agrees at 8 bases. Germline V CDR1 and CDR2: DFQATT, SNEGSKA (reference sequence). J gave up 3 bases and V 6 bases, and 7 bases lay outside the gene matches. The length of the CDR3 is 14 residues.